This TCR beta chain was sequenced for a study of blood T cell repertoires in COVID-19. V lost 6 bases, J lost 0 bases, and 18 bases lay in between. The CDR3 loop spans 16 amino acids. This clone was detected once. Only in-frame clones appear in the TCRdb table, and some are missing; sequencing was by immunoSEQ multiplex PCR. The data show about 140,000 clones, around four fifths seen once. The receptor was isolated from a man in his sixties or seventies who had been exposed to COVID-19. The chain links TRBV6-7 to TRBJ2-7, with TRBD2 as a possible D gene (6 bases). TRBV6-7 is noted as an ORF with a role that remains uncertain. The sample comprised PBMCs or T cells enriched from blood (not recorded which). CDR3 DNA: TGTGCCAGCAGACCCCCCTTTCTAGCGATCTCCTACGAGCAGTACTTC. Translating it yields CASRPPFLAISYEQYF.